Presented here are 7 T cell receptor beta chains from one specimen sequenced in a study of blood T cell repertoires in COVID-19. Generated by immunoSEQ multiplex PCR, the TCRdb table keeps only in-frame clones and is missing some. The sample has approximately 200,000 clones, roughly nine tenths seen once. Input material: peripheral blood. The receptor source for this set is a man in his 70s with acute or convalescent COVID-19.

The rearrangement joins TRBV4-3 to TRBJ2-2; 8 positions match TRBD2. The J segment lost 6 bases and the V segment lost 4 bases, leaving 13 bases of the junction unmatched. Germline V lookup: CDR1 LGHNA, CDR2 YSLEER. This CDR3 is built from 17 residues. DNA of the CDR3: TGCGCCAGCAGCCTACGGACTAGCTGGGAAGGGGCCGGGGAGCTGTTTTTT. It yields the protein CASSLRTSWEGAGELFF.

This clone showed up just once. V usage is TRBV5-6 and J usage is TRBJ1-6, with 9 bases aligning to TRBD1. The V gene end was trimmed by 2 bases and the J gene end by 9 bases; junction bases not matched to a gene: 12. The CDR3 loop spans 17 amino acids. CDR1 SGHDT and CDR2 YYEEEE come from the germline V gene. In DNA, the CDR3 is TGTGCCAGCAGCTTAAGGGGGTCGGGACAGGGTGTTTCACCCCTCCACTTT. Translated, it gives CASSLRGSGQGVSPLHF.

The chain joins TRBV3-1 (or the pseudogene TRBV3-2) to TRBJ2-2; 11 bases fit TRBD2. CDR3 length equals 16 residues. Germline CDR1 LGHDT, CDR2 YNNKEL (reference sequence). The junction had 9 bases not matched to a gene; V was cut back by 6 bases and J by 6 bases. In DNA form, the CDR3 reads TGTGCCAGCAGTAAATCCGGGACTAGCGGTCCCGGGGAGCTGTTTTTT. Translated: CASSKSGTSGPGELFF.

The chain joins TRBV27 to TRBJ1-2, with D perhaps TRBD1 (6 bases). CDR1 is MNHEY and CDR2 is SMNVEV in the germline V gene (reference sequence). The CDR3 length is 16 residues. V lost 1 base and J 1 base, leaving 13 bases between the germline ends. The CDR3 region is CASSLLSGAYNYGYTF. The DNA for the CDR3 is TGTGCCAGCAGTTTATTATCAGGGGCGTATAACTATGGCTACACCTTC.

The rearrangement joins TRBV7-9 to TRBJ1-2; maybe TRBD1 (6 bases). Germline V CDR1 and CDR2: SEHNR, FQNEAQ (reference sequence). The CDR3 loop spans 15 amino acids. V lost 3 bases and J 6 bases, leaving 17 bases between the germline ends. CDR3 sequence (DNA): TGTGCCAGCAGCTTGGAAGGGGGGGTTGGTAATGGCTACACCTTC. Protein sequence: CASSLEGGVGNGYTF. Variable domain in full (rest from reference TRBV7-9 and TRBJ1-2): DTGVSQNPRHKITKRGQNVTFRCDPISEHNRLYWYRQTLGQGPEFLTYFQNEAQLEKSRLLSDRFSAERPKGSFSTLEIQRTEQGDSAMYLCASSLEGGVGNGYTFGSGTRLTVV.

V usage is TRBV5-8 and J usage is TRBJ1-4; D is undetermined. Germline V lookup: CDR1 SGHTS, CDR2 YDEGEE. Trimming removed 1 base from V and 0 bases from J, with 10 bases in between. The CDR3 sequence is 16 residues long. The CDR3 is CASSLSSRTTNEKLFF. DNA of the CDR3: TGTGCCAGCAGCTTGTCGTCCAGGACAACTAATGAAAAACTGTTTTTT.

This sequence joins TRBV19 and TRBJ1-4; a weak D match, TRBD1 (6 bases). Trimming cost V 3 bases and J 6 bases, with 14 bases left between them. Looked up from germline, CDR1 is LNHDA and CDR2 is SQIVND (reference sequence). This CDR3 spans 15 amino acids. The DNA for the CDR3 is TGTGCCAGTAGTATCCGAGGCAGGGGATATGAAAAACTGTTTTTT. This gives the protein CASSIRGRGYEKLFF.